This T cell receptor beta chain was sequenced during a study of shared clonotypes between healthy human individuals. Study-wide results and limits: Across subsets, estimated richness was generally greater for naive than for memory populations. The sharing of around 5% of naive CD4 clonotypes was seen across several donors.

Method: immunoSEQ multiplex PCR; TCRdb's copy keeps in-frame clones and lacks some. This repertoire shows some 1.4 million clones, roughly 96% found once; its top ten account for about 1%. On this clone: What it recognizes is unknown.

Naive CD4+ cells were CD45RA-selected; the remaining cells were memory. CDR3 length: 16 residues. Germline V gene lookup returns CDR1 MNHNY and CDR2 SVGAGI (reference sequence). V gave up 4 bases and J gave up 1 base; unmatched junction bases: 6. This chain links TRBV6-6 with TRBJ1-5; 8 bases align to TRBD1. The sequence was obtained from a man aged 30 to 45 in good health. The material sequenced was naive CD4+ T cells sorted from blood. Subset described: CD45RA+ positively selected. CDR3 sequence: CASSLFRGLSNQPQHF. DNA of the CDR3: TGTGCCAGCAGTTTATTCAGGGGGCTGAGCAATCAGCCCCAGCATTTT.